Reported below is one T cell receptor (beta chain). These data are taken from a study of blood T cell repertoires in COVID-19. In the study overall: Sites across the United States, Italy and Spain contributed samples from acute and convalescent COVID-19. The cDNA or gDNA used as material had been derived from T cells, B-cell-depleted T cells, or PBMCs.

In the study's own analysis: Estimation of nucleated cell counts relied on the amplification of reference gene primers. The method was immunoSEQ multiplex PCR; TCRdb's version includes in-frame clones alone and lacks a portion of them. V, J and clone size are taken as reported in that table, and D and trimming were inferred from the DNA itself. The sample gives 200,000 to 300,000 clones, 83% of which show up once; around 6% is in the top ten. The trim removed 6 bases at V and 5 bases at J, leaving 7 bases unmatched. The CDR3 loop spans 15 amino acids. CDR1 and CDR2 (germline): ENHRY, SYGVKD. The TCR comes from a human donor in a cohort sampled during active COVID-19. Sequenced sample: peripheral blood. The chain uses TRBV10-3 and TRBJ2-3; TRBD1 agrees at 11 bases. The CDR3 coding sequence is TGTGCCATCAGCGCGGACAGGGGGCGATTAGATACGCAGTATTTT. Translating gives CAISADRGRLDTQYF.